This T cell receptor (beta chain) was recorded in a study of human T cells and chemical hapten exposure. Worth noting for this clonotype: A much larger clonotype is one base distant, so this may be a read error. In this CDR3 the conserved last residue, phenylalanine or tryptophan, is missing, so a read error is likely.

With V trimmed by 1 base and J by 7 bases, 9 bases remained unmatched. The CDR3 is 17 amino acids. CDR1 and CDR2 from the germline V gene are SGHNT and YYREEE (reference sequence). Time point specified: patch test 1, 2 weeks after DPC sensitization. Regarding treatment: therapeutic diphenylcyclopropenone sensitization with weekly scalp DPC. TCRdb itself ran the RACE reads through MiXCR, one entry per CDR3 protein. In the table there are about 120,000 distinct CDR3 sequences, over 10% of which are singletons. J is TRBJ2-1 and V is TRBV5-4; the match to TRBD2 covers 12 bases. The input for sequencing was whole blood, taken in connection with sensitization to the hapten diphenylcyclopropenone (DPC). The receptor's source is a woman in her 50s with alopecia areata. Some clones in this sample may be carry-over from other donors' samples. Here the CDR3 reads CASSLLLAGGPGNEQFY. CDR3 in DNA: TGTGCCAGCAGCTTGCTTCTAGCGGGGGGGCCGGGAAATGAGCAGTTCTAC.